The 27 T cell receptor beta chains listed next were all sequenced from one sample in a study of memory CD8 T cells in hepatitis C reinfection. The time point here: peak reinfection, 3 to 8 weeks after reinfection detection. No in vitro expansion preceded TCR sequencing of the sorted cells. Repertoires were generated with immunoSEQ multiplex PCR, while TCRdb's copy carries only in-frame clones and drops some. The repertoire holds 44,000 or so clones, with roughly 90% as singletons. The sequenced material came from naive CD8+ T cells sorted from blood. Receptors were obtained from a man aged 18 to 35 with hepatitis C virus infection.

In DNA form, the CDR3 reads TGTGCCAGCAGCTTGGCGACAGGGCTTTACACTGAAGCTTTCTTT. Translating it yields CASSLATGLYTEAFF. This chain joins TRBV5-5 and TRBJ1-1; TRBD1 matches 7 bases. Trimming removed 0 bases from V and 3 bases from J; junction bases left unmatched: 5. This CDR3 spans 15 amino acids. CDR1 and CDR2 from the germline V gene are SGHKS and YYEKEE (reference sequence).

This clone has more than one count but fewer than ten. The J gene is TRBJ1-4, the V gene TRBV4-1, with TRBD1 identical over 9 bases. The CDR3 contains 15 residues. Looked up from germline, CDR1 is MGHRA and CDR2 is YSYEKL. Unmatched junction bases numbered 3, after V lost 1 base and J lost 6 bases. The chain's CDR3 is CASSQVRQGDEKLFF. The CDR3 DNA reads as TGCGCCAGCAGCCAAGTGAGACAGGGGGATGAAAAACTGTTTTTT.

This CDR3 is CASSPLSQETQYF. Here the CDR3 DNA reads TGTGCCAGCAGCCCTCTGTCGCAAGAGACCCAGTACTTC. J is TRBJ2-5 and V is TRBV7-9; D unresolved. Germline assignment: CDR1 SEHNR and CDR2 FQNEAQ (reference sequence). Trimming took 5 bases from V and 2 from J, leaving 9 bases between them. CDR3 length: 13 residues. The entire variable domain, with the rest obtained from reference TRBV7-9 and TRBJ2-5, is as follows: DTGVSQNPRHKITKRGQNVTFRCDPISEHNRLYWYRQTLGQGPEFLTYFQNEAQLEKSRLLSDRFSAERPKGSFSTLEIQRTEQGDSAMYLCASSPLSQETQYFGPGTRLLVL.

Here the CDR3 reads CASSLQGNTGELFF. In DNA form, the CDR3 reads TGTGCCAGTAGTCTACAGGGGAACACCGGGGAGCTGTTTTTT. The chain joins TRBV19 to TRBJ2-2, with a weak D call TRBD1 (6 bases). The CDR3 consists of 14 residues. The ends were cut back, 5 bases at V and 1 base at J, with 8 bases in the middle. Looked up from germline, CDR1 is LNHDA and CDR2 is SQIVND (reference sequence).

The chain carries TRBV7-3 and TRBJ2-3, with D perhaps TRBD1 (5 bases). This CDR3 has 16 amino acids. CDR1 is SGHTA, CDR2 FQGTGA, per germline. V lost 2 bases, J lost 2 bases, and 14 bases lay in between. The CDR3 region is CASSLDAREPTDTQYF. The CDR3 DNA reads TGTGCCAGCAGCTTAGATGCCAGGGAACCCACAGATACGCAGTATTTT.

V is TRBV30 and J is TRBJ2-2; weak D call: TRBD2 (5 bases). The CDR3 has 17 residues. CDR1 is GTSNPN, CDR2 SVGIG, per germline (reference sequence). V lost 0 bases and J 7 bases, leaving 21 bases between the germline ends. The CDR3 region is CAWSVLSLAGGYGELFF. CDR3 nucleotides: TGTGCCTGGAGTGTATTATCTTTGGCCGGAGGTTACGGGGAGCTGTTTTTT.

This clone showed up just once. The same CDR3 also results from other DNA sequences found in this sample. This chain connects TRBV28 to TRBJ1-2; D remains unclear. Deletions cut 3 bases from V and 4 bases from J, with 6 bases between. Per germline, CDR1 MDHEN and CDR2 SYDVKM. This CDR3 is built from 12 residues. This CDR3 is CASSLGAYGYTF. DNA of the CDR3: TGTGCCAGCAGTTTGGGAGCCTATGGCTACACCTTC.

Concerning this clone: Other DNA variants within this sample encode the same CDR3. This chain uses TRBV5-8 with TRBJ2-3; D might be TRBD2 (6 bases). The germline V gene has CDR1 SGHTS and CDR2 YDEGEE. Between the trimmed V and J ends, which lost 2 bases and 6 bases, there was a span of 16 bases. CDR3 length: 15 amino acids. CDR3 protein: CASSFIVGGGDTQYF. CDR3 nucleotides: TGTGCCAGCAGCTTTATAGTCGGCGGAGGGGATACGCAGTATTTT.

DNA of the CDR3: TGTGCCAGCAGTAACGCGGTCGGTGGTTCACCCCTCCACTTT. Translated, it gives CASSNAVGGSPLHF. The V call is TRBV6-5, the J call TRBJ1-6, with D uncertain. Germline assignment: CDR1 MNHEY and CDR2 SVGAGI. With 5 bases removed from V and 9 bases from J, the gap between germline ends came to 14 bases. The CDR3 runs to 14 residues.

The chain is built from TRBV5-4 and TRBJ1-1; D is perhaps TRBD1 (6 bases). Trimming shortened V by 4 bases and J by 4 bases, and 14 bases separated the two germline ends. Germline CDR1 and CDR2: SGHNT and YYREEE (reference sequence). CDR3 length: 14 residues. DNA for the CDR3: TGTGCCAGCAGCCAGGGACAACCGACCACTGAAGCTTTCTTT. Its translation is CASSQGQPTTEAFF.

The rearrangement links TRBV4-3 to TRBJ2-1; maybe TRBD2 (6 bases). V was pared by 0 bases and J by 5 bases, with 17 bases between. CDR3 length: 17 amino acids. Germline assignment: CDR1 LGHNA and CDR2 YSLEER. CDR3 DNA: TGCGCCAGCAGCCAAGAATTGGCGGGATGGCAGGACAATGAGCAGTTCTTC. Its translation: CASSQELAGWQDNEQFF.

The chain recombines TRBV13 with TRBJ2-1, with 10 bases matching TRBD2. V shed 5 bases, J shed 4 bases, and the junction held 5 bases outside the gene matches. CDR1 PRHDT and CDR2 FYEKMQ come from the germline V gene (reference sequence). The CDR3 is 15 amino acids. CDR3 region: CASSVAGGRYNEQFF. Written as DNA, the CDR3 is TGTGCCAGCAGCGTAGCGGGGGGCCGGTACAATGAGCAGTTCTTC.

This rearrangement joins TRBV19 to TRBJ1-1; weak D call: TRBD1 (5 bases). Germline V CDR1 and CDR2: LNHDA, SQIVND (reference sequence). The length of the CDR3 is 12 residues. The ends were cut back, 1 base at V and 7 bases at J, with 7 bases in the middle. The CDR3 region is CASSIGGGEAFF. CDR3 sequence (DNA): TGTGCCAGTAGTATAGGGGGCGGTGAAGCTTTCTTT.

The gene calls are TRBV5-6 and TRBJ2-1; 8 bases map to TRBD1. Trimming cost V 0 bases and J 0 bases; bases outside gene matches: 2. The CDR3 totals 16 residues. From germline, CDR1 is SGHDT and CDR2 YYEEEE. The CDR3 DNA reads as TGTGCCAGCAGCTTGGCAACAGGGGGCTCCTACAATGAGCAGTTCTTC. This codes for CASSLATGGSYNEQFF.

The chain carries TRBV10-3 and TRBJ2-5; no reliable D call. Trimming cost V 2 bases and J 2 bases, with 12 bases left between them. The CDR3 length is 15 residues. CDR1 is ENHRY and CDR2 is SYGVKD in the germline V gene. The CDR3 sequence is CAISEPYDGQETQYF. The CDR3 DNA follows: TGTGCCATCAGTGAGCCGTACGACGGGCAAGAGACCCAGTACTTC.

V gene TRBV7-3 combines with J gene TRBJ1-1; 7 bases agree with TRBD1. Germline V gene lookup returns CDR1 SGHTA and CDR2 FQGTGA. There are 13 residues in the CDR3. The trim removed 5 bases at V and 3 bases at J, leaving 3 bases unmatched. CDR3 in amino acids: CASSQGGYTEAFF. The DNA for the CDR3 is TGTGCCAGCAGCCAGGGGGGATACACTGAAGCTTTCTTT.

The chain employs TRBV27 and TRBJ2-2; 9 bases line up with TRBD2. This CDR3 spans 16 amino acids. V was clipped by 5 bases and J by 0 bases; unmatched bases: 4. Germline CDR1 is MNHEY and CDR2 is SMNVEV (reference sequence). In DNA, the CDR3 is TGTGCCAGCAGTGCGGGACTAGCCTCGAACACCGGGGAGCTGTTTTTT. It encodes CASSAGLASNTGELFF.

CDR3 loop: CASISGQVISGNTIYF. The CDR3 DNA reads TGTGCCAGTATCTCGGGACAGGTGATCTCTGGAAACACCATATATTTT. The chain is built from TRBV19 and TRBJ1-3; 8 bases are a match to TRBD1. The CDR3 length is 16 residues. J lost 0 bases, V lost 7 bases, and 8 bases had no gene match. CDR1 LNHDA and CDR2 SQIVND come from the germline V gene (reference sequence).

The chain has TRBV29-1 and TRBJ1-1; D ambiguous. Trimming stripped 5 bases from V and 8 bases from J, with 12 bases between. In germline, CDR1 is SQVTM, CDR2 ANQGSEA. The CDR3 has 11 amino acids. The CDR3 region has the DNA TGCAGCGTTTGGCCGTTGCCGGAAGCTTTCTTT. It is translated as CSVWPLPEAFF.

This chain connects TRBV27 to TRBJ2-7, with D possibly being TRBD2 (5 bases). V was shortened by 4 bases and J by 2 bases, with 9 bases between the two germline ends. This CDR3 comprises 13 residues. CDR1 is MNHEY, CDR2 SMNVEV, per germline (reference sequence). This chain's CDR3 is CASSYGIAYEQYF. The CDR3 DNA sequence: TGTGCCAGCAGTTACGGGATAGCCTACGAGCAGTACTTC.

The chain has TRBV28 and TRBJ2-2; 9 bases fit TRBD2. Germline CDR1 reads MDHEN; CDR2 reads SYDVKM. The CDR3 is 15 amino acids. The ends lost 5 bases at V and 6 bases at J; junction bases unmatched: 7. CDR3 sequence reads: CASSKAGLAAGELFF. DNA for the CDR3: TGTGCCAGCAGTAAAGCGGGACTAGCCGCCGGGGAGCTGTTTTTT.

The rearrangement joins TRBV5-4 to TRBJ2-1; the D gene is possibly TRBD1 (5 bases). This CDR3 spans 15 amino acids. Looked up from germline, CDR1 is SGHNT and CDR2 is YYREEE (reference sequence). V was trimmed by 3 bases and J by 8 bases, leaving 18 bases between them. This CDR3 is CASSSVTQGIHEQFF. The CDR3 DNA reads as TGTGCCAGCAGCTCTGTAACTCAGGGCATCCATGAGCAGTTCTTC.

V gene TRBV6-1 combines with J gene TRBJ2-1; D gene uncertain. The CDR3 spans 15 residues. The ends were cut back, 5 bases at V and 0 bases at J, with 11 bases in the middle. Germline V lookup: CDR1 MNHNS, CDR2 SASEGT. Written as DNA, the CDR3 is TGTGCCAGCAGTCCGACTGTGAGCTCCTACAATGAGCAGTTCTTC. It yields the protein CASSPTVSSYNEQFF.

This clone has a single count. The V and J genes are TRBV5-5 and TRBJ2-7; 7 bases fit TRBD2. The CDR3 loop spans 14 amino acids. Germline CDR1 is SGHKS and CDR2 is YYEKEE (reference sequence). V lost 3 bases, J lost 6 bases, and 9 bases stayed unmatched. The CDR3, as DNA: TGTGCCAGCAGCTCATATAGGGAGGGACTCGAGCAGTACTTC. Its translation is CASSSYREGLEQYF.

CDR3 sequence (DNA): TGTGCCAGCAGTGCCAACCTCCCAGGCGACGAGCAGTACTTC. The encoded protein is CASSANLPGDEQYF. The V and J genes are TRBV7-9 and TRBJ2-7; D is unresolved. CDR3 length equals 14 residues. The V end was cut by 6 bases, the J end by 5 bases, with 17 bases between. From germline, CDR1 is SEHNR and CDR2 FQNEAQ (reference sequence). The variable domain in full, completed from reference TRBV7-9 and TRBJ2-7, reads DTGVSQNPRHKITKRGQNVTFRCDPISEHNRLYWYRQTLGQGPEFLTYFQNEAQLEKSRLLSDRFSAERPKGSFSTLEIQRTEQGDSAMYLCASSANLPGDEQYFGPGTRLTVT.

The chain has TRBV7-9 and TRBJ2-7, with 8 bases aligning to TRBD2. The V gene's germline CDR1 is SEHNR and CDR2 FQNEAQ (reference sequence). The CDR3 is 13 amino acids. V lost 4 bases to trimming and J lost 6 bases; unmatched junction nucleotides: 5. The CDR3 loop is CASSSGLEGEQYF. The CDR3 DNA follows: TGTGCCAGCAGCTCGGGACTAGAAGGCGAGCAGTACTTC.

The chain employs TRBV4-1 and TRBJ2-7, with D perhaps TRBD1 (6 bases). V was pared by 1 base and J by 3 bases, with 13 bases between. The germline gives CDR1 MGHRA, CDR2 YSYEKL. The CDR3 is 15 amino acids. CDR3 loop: CASSQAAGAVYEQYV. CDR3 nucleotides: TGCGCCAGCAGCCAAGCAGCAGGGGCCGTCTACGAGCAGTACGTC.